The present entry profiles one T cell receptor (beta chain) with its context. CDR3 length: 13 amino acids. V dropped 1 base and J dropped 3 bases, with 6 bases sitting between them. Germline assignment: CDR1 LNHDA and CDR2 SQIVND (reference sequence). TCRdb re-derived calls from the RT-PCR reads in MiXCR, one entry per CDR3 protein. The data show about a million distinct CDR3 sequences, around 17% seen once. The data belong to a study of patients and donors after allogeneic stem cell transplantation. What was sequenced was blood, either unsorted or a sorted T cell fraction (not recorded which). This sequence joins TRBV19 and TRBJ1-1; D is undetermined. This sequence was found in a human donor who was either an allogeneic HSCT recipient or a stem cell or donor lymphocyte infusion donor (not recorded which). It is not recorded whose cells these are; they may come from a transplant donor. Here the CDR3 reads CASSIVYDTEAFF. The CDR3 DNA is TGTGCCAGTAGTATAGTATATGACACTGAAGCTTTCTTT.